This entry features one T cell receptor beta chain sequence. Sequencing was performed with immunoSEQ multiplex PCR; in TCRdb, only in-frame clones are kept and a portion is missing. Of around 250,000 clones in the sample, more than 70% were seen once. This record comes from a study of blood T cell repertoires in COVID-19. Study details: Sources were T cells, B-cell-depleted T cells, or PBMCs; the material itself was cDNA or gDNA.

The CDR3 totals 18 residues. The germline V gene encodes CDR1 MDHEN and CDR2 SYDVKM. V was pared by 5 bases and J by 0 bases, with 12 bases of the junction left unmatched. The TCR sequence derives from a man aged 80 or over with acute or convalescent COVID-19. Material for sequencing was peripheral blood. The rearrangement uses TRBV28 and TRBJ1-4; TRBD1 matches at 7 bases. The CDR3 coding sequence is TGTGCCAGCAGTCGGCCGCCCAGGGGGTCTTCAACTAATGAAAAACTGTTTTTT. This encodes CASSRPPRGSSTNEKLFF.